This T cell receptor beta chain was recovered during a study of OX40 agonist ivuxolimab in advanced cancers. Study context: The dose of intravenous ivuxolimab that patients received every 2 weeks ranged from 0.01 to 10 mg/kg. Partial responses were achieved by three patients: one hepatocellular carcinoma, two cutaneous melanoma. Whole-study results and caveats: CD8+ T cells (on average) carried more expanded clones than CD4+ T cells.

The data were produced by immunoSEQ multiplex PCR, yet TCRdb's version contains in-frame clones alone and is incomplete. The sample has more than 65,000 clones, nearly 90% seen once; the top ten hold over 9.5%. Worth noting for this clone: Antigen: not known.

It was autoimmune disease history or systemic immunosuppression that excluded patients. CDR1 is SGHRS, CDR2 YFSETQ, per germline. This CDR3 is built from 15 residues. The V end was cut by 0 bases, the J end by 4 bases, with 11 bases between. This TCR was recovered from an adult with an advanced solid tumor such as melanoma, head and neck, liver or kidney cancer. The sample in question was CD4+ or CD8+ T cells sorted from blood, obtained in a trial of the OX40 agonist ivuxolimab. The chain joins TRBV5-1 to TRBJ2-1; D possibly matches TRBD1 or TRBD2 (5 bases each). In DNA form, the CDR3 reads TGCGCCAGCAGCTTGGGAGGGGCCGTGTACAATGAGCAGTTCTTC. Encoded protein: CASSLGGAVYNEQFF.